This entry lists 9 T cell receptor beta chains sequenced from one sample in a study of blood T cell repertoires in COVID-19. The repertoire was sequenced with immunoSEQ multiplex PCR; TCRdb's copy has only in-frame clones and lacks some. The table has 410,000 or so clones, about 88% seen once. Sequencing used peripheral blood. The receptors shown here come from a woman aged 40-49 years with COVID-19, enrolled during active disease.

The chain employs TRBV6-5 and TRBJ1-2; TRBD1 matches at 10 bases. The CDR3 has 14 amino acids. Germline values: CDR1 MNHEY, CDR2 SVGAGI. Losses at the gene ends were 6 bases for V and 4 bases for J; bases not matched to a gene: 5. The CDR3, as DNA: TGTGCCAGCAGCCGACAGGGGGCGGGCTATGGCTACACCTTC. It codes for CASSRQGAGYGYTF.

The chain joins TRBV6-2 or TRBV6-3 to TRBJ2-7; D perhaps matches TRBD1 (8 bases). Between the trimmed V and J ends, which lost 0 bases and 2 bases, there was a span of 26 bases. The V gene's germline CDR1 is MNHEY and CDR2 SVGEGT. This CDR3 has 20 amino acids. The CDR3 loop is CASSYSTGGQAVLITYEQYF. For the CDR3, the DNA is TGTGCCAGCAGTTACTCGACGGGGGGACAGGCCGTCTTAATAACCTACGAGCAGTACTTC.

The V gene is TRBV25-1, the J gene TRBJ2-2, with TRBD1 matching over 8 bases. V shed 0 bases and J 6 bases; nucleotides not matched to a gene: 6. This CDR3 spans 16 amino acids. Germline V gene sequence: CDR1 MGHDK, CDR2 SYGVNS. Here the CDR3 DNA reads TGTGCCAGCAGTGAATATAAAGGACAGGGATCCGGGGAGCTGTTTTTT. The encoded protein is CASSEYKGQGSGELFF.

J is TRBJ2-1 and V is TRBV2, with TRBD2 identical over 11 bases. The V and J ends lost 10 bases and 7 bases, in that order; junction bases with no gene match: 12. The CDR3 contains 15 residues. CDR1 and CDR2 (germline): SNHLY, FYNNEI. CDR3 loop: CAIILAGVGLNEQFF. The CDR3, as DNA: TGTGCCATCATACTAGCGGGAGTCGGATTGAATGAGCAGTTCTTC.

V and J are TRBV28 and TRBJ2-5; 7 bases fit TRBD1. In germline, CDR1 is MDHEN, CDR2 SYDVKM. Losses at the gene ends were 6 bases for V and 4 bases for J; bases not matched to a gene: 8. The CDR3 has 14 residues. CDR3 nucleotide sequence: TGTGCCAGCAGCCAAGGGGGCAGAGGAGAGACCCAGTACTTC. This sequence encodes CASSQGGRGETQYF.

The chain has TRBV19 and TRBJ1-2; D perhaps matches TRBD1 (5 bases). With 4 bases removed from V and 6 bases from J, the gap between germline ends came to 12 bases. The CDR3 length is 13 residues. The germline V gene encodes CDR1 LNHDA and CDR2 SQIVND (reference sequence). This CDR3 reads CASSSQGRDGYTF. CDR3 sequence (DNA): TGTGCCAGTAGTAGTCAGGGCCGGGATGGCTACACCTTC.

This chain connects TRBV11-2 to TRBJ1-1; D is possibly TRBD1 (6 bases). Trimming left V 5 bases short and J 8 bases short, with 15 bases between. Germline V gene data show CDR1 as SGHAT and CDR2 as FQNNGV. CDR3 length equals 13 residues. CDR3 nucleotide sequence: TGTGCCAGCAGCATGACAGGTCTAGCCGAAGCTTTCTTT. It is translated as CASSMTGLAEAFF.

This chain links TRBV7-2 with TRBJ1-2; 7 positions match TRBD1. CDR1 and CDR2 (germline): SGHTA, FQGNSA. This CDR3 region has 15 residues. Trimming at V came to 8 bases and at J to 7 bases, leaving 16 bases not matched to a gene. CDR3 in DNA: TGTGCCAGCGTCCCGAGGGGGCGGCCCTATGGTGGCTACACCTTC. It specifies CASVPRGRPYGGYTF. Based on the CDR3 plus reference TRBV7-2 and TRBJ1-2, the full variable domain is GAGVSQSPSNKVTEKGKDVELRCDPISGHTALYWYRQSLGQGLEFLIYFQGNSAPDKSGLPSDRFSAERTGGSVSTLTIQRTQQEDSAVYLCASVPRGRPYGGYTFGSGTRLTVV.

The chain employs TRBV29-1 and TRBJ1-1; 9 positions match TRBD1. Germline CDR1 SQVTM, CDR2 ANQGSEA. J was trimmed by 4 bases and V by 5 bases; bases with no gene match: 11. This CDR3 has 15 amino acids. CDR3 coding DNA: TGCAGCGTTAGGAGAGCCGGGACAGGGATCACTGAAGCTTTCTTT. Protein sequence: CSVRRAGTGITEAFF.